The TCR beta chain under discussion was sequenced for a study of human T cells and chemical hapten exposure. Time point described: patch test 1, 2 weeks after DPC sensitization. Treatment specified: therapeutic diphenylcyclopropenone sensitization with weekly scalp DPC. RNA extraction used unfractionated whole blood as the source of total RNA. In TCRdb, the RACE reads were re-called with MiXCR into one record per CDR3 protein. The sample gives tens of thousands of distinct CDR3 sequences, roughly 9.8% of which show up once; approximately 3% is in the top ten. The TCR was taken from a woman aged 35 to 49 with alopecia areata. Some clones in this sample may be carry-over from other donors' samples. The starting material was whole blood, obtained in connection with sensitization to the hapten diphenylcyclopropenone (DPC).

The DNA of the CDR3 is TGTGCCAGCAGTTTAGCGAGGCTGGGTGGGCAGCCCCAGCATTTT. Its translation: CASSLARLGGQPQHF. The chain has TRBV12-3 or TRBV12-4 and TRBJ1-5, with no clear D. The germline V and J ends were trimmed by 0 bases and 7 bases, with 13 bases remaining between them. The CDR3 spans 15 residues.